The next 3 T cell receptor beta chains were all read from a single sample in a study of shared clonotypes between healthy human individuals. TCRdb keeps only in-frame clones here, not all; method: immunoSEQ multiplex PCR. This table has about 2.4 million clones, more than 80% appearing once. Source material: naive CD4+ T cells sorted from blood. Subset of the sample: CD45RA+ positively selected. The source of these receptors is a man aged 18 to 29 in good health.

The J gene is TRBJ2-7, the V gene TRBV7-6; 8 bases match TRBD2. The length of the CDR3 is 14 residues. Germline CDR1 and CDR2: SGHVS and FNYEAQ. V shed 5 bases and J 5 bases; nucleotides not matched to a gene: 8. The CDR3: CASSPVGLANEQYF. CDR3 sequence (DNA): TGTGCCAGCAGCCCCGTCGGACTAGCTAACGAGCAGTACTTC.

CDR3 in amino acids: CASSGGGLAGLTGELFF. As DNA, the CDR3 is TGTGCCAGCAGCGGGGGCGGACTAGCGGGGCTCACCGGGGAGCTGTTTTTT. V and J are TRBV5-4 and TRBJ2-2; 12 bases map to TRBD2. The CDR3 contains 17 residues. In germline, CDR1 is SGHNT, CDR2 YYREEE (reference sequence). V lost 4 bases to trimming and J lost 4 bases; unmatched junction nucleotides: 8.

The rearrangement links TRBV27 to TRBJ2-7; 13 bases line up with TRBD2. From germline, CDR1 is MNHEY and CDR2 SMNVEV (reference sequence). The CDR3 runs 16 residues. V lost 6 bases to trimming and J lost 2 bases; unmatched junction nucleotides: 7. The CDR3, as DNA: TGTGCCAGCAGCGAATACGGGACTAGCGGGGCCTACGAGCAGTACTTC. It encodes CASSEYGTSGAYEQYF.